These 10 T cell receptor beta chains were sequenced from one sample in a study of cytomegalovirus exposure and HLA in healthy donors. The primer mix had 60 Vbeta and 13 Jbeta primers. Clones were sequenced by immunoSEQ multiplex PCR, and TCRdb holds only the in-frame ones, with some missing. The sample contains 75,000 to 100,000 clones, about 82% of which appear only once. Specimen: PBMCs. The receptor set was obtained from a man aged 25-40 years in good health and CMV-seronegative.

The chain uses TRBV27 and TRBJ2-6; D possibly corresponds to TRBD1 (6 bases). The germline CDR1 and CDR2 sequences are MNHEY and SMNVEV (reference sequence). CDR3 length equals 17 residues. The V end lost 2 bases, the J end lost 0 bases, and 11 bases lay between the germline ends. CDR3 nucleotides: TGTGCCAGCAGTTTAACAGGGACCCCCTCTGGGGCCAACGTCCTGACTTTC. It is translated as CASSLTGTPSGANVLTF.

The V call is TRBV5-4, the J call TRBJ2-2; TRBD1 matches 8 bases. This CDR3 is 15 amino acids long. Trimming cost V 3 bases and J 1 base; bases outside gene matches: 2. Germline V gene data show CDR1 as SGHNT and CDR2 as YYREEE (reference sequence). CDR3 nucleotides: TGTGCCAGCAGCTCAGGACAGGGGAACACCGGGGAGCTGTTTTTT. It translates to CASSSGQGNTGELFF.

This clone was seen only a few times. V usage is TRBV5-1 and J usage is TRBJ2-7; possible D gene TRBD2, 5 bases. Trimming took 3 bases from V and 3 from J, leaving 16 bases between them. Germline loops: CDR1 SGHRS, CDR2 YFSETQ. This CDR3 has 15 amino acids. The CDR3 here is CASSWGRGNRYEQYF. The CDR3 DNA is TGCGCCAGCAGCTGGGGTCGGGGAAATCGCTACGAGCAGTACTTC.

The J gene is TRBJ2-5, the V gene TRBV7-9; TRBD2 matches at 7 bases. Trimming took 4 bases from V and 0 from J; bases not matched to a gene: 14. The CDR3 totals 18 residues. Germline V gene sequence: CDR1 SEHNR, CDR2 FQNEAQ (reference sequence). Written as DNA, the CDR3 is TGTGCCAGCAGCTCATCCACTGCCGGGACTATGTACCAAGAGACCCAGTACTTC. Translation gives CASSSSTAGTMYQETQYF.

The CDR3 nucleotides are TGCGCCAGCAGCGTCGACAGGGGTGGCACGCAGTATTTT. Encoded protein: CASSVDRGGTQYF. This chain connects TRBV5-1 to TRBJ2-3; 8 bases map to TRBD1. CDR1 is SGHRS and CDR2 is YFSETQ in the germline V gene. V gave up 4 bases and J gave up 9 bases; unmatched junction bases: 7. The length of the CDR3 is 13 residues.

Notes on this clone: Distinct nucleotide sequences in the sample also encode this CDR3. This chain uses TRBV7-6 with TRBJ1-3; a weak D match, TRBD1 (5 bases). Trimming stripped 0 bases from V and 0 bases from J, with 9 bases between. The CDR3 extends over 16 amino acids. Germline CDR1 reads SGHVS; CDR2 reads FNYEAQ. CDR3 loop: CASSLATGDSGNTIYF. CDR3 DNA sequence: TGTGCCAGCAGCTTAGCGACGGGGGACTCTGGAAACACCATATATTTT.

The chain employs TRBV6-5 and TRBJ1-2, with 10 bases that match TRBD1. The CDR3 sequence is 16 residues long. Looked up from germline, CDR1 is MNHEY and CDR2 is SVGAGI. The J segment lost 2 bases and the V segment lost 2 bases, leaving 5 bases of the junction unmatched. CDR3 loop: CASSYGTGQGNYGYTF. The CDR3 region has the DNA TGTGCCAGCAGTTACGGCACGGGACAGGGGAACTATGGCTACACCTTC.

The genes are TRBV5-1 and TRBJ1-1; TRBD1 matches at 8 bases. CDR3 size: 14 residues. V lost 3 bases and J lost 5; bases outside the gene matches: 6. CDR1 is SGHRS and CDR2 is YFSETQ in the germline V gene. Here the CDR3 DNA reads TGCGCCAGCAGCTCGAAAACAGGGGGAACTGAAGCTTTCTTT. It encodes CASSSKTGGTEAFF.

The rearrangement joins TRBV7-4 to TRBJ2-7, with no clear D. The V gene's germline CDR1 is SGHVT and CDR2 SQSDAQ. This CDR3 has 15 amino acids. With 5 bases removed from V and 3 bases from J, the gap between germline ends came to 17 bases. The CDR3 nucleotides are TGTGCCAGCAGCATTACCCCAGGTTCCTTCTACGAGCAGTACTTC. Its protein is CASSITPGSFYEQYF.

The chain couples TRBV10-1 to TRBJ1-1; D is uncertain. Germline-derived CDR1 and CDR2 are WNHNN and SYGVQD (reference sequence). V was pared by 3 bases and J by 0 bases, with 5 bases between. This CDR3 has 13 amino acids. CDR3 coding DNA: TGCGCCAGCAGTGAATCTATGAACACTGAAGCTTTCTTT. This gives the protein CASSESMNTEAFF.